Below, one TCR beta chain is given with its context. This receptor's antigen is unknown. No per-base quality is available; no much larger clone lies one base away. TCRbeta CDR3 regions were amplified from genomic DNA by means of the immunoSEQ Assay, a bias-controlled multiplex PCR. The original pipeline was this. Nucleated cell counts per sample were estimated from amplification of reference gene primers within the assay. To quantify the absolute abundance of each unique TCRbeta CDR3 rearrangement, sequence reads were collapsed and filtered. For each sample, productive Simpson clonality was calculated as the square root of Simpson's diversity index across productive rearrangements. Held by TCRdb, this immuneACCESS table contains in-frame sequences only and omits some clones. Under half of the omission traces to an unresolved V gene where checked; the cause of the rest is unknown. That table gives V, J and clone size, and the DNA gave D and trimming. Present in this sample are some 120,000 clones, more than 90% of which were seen just once. Approximately 4.6% of the sample rests with the top ten.

The source of the sample is a study of blood T cell repertoires in COVID-19 (dated by TCRdb to the early 2020s). Turning to the overall study: The collaborator samples originated in the United States, Italy and Spain and spanned the acute and convalescent phases of COVID-19. The sample metadata nearly always contained a de-identified subject ID, COVID-19 status, age in years and sex. HLA class I and class II types, where available, came from metadata supplied by the sample provider rather than from assay-based typing. The prospective study material was composed of cDNA or gDNA derived from T cells, B-cell-depleted T cells, or PBMCs. A freely available public database, intended as a resource for researchers studying the immune response to SARS-CoV-2, is where the repertoires were released. Samples were obtained from the ongoing ImmuneRACE study (first 160 participants) and from 950 to 1,500 subjects provided by 6 global collaborators. Deeply sampled blood TCRbeta repertoires from subjects exposed to, actively infected with, or recovered from COVID-19 were included in the dataset. Overall results and qualifications from the work: How much clinical and demographic metadata was included differed by source and by participant, and the metadata was provided uncurated.

In Seattle, one collaborating source enrolled patients while the infection was active and tracked those patients longitudinally over the course of disease. Whole blood was collected in K2EDTA tubes by collaborating institutions according to the institutions' own protocols. For TCRbeta analysis, collaborators shipped samples in one of three forms: frozen whole blood, isolated PBMCs, or DNA extracted from either of those sample types. The germline V gene provides CDR1 SGDLS and CDR2 YYNGEE. The junction shows trimming of 3 bases on V and 7 bases on J, plus 14 bases between the germline ends. CDR3 length: 13 amino acids, cysteine to phenylalanine. Of the read, only the CDR3 DNA is kept; its 39 bases are in frame from base 1.

The specimen was peripheral blood. This receptor was taken from a man in his 60s with COVID-19, enrolled during active disease. Rearrangement joined TRBV9 to TRBJ2-7; the D gene is unclear. The CDR3 sequence is CASSGPRGEEQYF. The DNA sequence is given as TGTGCCAGCAGCGGTCCCCGCGGTGAGGAGCAGTACTTC.